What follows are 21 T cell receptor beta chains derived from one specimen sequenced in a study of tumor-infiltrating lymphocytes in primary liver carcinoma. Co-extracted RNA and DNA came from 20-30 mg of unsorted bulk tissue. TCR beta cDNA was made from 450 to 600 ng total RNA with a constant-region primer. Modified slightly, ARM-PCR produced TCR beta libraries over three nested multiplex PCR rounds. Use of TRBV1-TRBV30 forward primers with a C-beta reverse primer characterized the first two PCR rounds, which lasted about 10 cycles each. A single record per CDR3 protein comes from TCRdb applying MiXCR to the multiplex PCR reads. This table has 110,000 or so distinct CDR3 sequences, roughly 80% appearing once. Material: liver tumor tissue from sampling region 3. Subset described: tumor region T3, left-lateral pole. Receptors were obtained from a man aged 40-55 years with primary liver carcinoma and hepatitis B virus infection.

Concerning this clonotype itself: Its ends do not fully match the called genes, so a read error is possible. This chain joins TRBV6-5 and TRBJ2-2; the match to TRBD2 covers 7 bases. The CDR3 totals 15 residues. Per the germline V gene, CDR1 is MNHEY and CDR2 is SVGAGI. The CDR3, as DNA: TGTGTCAGCAGTAACGGGGGGACGGGGCTTAGGGAGCTGTTTTTT. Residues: CVSSNGGTGLRELFF.

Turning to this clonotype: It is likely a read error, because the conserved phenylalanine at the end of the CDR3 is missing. The chain's CDR3 is CASCYQISFNEQFL. The CDR3 nucleotides read TGTGCCAGCTGTTACCAGATTAGTTTTAATGAGCAGTTCTTA. This chain uses TRBV6-5 with TRBJ2-1; D not resolved. Germline V gives CDR1 MNHEY, CDR2 SVGAGI. This CDR3 contains 14 residues.

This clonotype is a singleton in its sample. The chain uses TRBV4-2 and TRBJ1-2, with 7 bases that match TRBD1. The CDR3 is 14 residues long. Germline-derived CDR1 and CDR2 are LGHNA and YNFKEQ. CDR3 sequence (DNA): TGTGTCAGTAGCCAAGGCCCAGGGGGTGATGGCTACACCTTC. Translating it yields CVSSQGPGGDGYTF.

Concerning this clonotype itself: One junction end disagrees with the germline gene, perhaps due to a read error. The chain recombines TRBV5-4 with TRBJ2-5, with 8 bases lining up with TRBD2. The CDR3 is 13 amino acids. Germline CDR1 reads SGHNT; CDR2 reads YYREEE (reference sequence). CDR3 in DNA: TGTGCCAGCAACCCGACTAGCGTAGAGACCCAATACTTC. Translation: CASNPTSVETQYF.

The CDR3 loop reads CATVPGLAIETQYF. Here the CDR3 DNA reads TGTGCCACCGTGCCAGGACTAGCCATTGAGACCCAGTACTTC. The chain uses TRBV10-3 and TRBJ2-5, with 8 positions matching TRBD2. Germline CDR1 ENHRY, CDR2 SYGVKD. Unmatched junction bases numbered 12, after V lost 10 bases and J lost 5 bases. The CDR3 sequence is 14 residues long.

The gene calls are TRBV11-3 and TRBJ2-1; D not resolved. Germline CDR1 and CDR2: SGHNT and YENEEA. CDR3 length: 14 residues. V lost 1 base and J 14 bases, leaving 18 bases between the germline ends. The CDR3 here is CASSLGVPNNEEFF. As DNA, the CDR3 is TGTGCCAGCAGCTTAGGCGTCCCTAACAATGAAGAGTTCTTC.

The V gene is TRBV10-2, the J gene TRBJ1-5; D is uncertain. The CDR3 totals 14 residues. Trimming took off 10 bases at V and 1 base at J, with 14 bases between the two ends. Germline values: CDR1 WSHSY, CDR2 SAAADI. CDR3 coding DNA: TGCGCCAACAAGAGAGCTGGGAGCAATCAGCCCCAGCATTTT. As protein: CANKRAGSNQPQHF.

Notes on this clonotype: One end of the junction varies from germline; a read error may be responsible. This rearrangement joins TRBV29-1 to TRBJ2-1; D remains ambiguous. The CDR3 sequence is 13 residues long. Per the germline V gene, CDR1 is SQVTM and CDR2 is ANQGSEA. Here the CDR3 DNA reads TGCAGCGTTCTGGTATCGTCCGGGTATGAGCAGTTTTTC. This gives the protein CSVLVSSGYEQFF.

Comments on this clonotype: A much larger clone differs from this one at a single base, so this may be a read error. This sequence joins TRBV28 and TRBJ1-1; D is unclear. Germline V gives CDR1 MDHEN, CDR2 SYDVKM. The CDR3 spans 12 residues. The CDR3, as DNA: TGTGTCAGCAACCCCCCAGCGAAGGGAGCTTTCTTT. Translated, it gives CVSNPPAKGAFF.

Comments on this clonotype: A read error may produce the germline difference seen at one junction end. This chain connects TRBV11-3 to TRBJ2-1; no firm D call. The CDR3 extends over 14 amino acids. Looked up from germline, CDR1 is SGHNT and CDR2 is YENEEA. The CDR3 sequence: CAISLGVSINEQFF. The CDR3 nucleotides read TGTGCCATCAGCTTAGGCGTCTCGATTAATGAGCAGTTCTTC.

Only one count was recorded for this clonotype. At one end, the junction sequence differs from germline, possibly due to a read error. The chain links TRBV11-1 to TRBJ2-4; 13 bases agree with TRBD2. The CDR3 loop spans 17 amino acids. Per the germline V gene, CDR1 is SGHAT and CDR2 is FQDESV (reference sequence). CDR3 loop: CARSFPGTSGINNIQYF. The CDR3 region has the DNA TGTGCCAGGAGCTTTCCCGGGACTAGCGGGATCAATAATATTCAGTACTTC. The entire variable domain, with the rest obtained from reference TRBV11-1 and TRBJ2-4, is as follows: EAEVAQSPRYKITEKSQAVAFWCDPISGHATLYWYRQILGQGPELLVQFQDESVVDDSQLPKDRFSAERLKGVDSTLKIQPAELGDSAMYLCARSFPGTSGINNIQYFGAGTRLSVL.

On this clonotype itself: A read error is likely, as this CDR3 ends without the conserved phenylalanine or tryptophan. CDR3 loop: CASSLVTGALNTEAFY. The DNA of the CDR3 is TGCGCCAGCAGCCTCGTGACAGGGGCCCTGAACACTGAAGCTTTCTAT. This rearrangement joins TRBV4-1 to TRBJ1-1; 8 bases fit TRBD1. Germline V gene data show CDR1 as MGHRA and CDR2 as YSYEKL. V lost 4 bases, J lost 0 bases, and 7 bases stayed unmatched. The CDR3 runs 16 residues.

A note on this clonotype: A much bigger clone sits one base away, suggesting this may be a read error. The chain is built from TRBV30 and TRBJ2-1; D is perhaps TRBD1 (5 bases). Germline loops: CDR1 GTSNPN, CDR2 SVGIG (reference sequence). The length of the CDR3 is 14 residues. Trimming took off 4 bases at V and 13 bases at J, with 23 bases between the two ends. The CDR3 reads CAWNPTWASRVQFF. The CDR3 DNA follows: TGTGCCTGGAATCCAACCTGGGCATCCAGGGTTCAGTTCTTC.

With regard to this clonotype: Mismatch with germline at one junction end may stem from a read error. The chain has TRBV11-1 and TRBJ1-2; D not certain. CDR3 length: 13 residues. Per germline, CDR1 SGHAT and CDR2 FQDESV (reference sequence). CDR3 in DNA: TGTGCTAGCAGCTTGATCCATAACTATGGCTACACATTC. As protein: CASSLIHNYGYTF.

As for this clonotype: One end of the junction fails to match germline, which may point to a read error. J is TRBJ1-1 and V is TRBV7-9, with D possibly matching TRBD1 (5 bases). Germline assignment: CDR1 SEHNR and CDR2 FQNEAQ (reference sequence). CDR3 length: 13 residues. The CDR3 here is CASRGRINTESFF. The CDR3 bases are TGTGCCAGTAGGGGCCGCATAAACACTGAATCTTTCTTT.

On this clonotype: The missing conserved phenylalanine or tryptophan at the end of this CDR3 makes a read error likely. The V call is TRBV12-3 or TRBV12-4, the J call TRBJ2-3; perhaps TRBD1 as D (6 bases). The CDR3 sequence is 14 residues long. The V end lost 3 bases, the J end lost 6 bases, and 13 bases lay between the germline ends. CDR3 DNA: TGTGCCAGCAGTTTCACAGGGCGTGGGGATACGCAGTATTCT. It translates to CASSFTGRGDTQYS.

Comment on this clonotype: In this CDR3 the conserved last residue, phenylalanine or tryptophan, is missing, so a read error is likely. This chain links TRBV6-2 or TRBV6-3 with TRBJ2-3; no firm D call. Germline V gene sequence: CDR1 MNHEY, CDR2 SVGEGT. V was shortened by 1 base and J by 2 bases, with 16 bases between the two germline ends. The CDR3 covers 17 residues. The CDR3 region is CASSYLDLGRHTDTQYS. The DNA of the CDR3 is TGTGCCAGCAGTTACTTAGATCTCGGACGGCACACAGATACGCAGTATTCT.

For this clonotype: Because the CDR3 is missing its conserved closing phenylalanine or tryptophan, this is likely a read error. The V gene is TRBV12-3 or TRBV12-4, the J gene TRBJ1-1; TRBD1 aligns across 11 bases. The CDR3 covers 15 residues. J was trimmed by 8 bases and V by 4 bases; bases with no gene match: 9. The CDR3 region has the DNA TGTGCCAGCAGTTCCCGGACAGGGGGCAGAACCGAAGCTTTCATT. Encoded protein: CASSSRTGGRTEAFI.

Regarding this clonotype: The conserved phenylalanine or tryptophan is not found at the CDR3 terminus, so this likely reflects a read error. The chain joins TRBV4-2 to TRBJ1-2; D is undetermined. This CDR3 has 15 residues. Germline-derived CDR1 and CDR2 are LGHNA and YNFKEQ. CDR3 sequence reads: CANSQDRQWNYGYTI. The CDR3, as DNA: TGTGCCAACAGCCAAGATCGTCAATGGAACTATGGCTACACCATC.

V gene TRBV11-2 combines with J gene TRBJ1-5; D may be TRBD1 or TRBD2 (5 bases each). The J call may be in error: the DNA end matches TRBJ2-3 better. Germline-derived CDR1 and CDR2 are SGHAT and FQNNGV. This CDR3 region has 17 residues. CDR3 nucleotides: TGTGCCAGCAGCTTAGTAAGGGTAGCAGGGAGCAATCAGCCCCAGTATTTT. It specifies CASSLVRVAGSNQPQYF.

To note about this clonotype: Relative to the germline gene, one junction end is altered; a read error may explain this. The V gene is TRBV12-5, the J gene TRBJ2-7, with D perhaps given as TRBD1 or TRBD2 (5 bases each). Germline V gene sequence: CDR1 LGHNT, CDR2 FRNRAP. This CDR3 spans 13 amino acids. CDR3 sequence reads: CANEGTDSYGQYF. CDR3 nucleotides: TGTGCCAATGAGGGGACCGATTCCTACGGGCAGTACTTC.